This TCR beta chain is drawn from a study of radiotherapy plus CTLA-4 blockade in lung cancer. The wider study: Objective responses occurred in 18% of patients; 25% to 35% had disease control.

V gave up 7 bases and J gave up 3 bases; unmatched junction bases: 7. The CDR3 extends over 13 amino acids. In germline, CDR1 is SGHRS, CDR2 YFSETQ. Profiled with immunoSEQ multiplex PCR; TCRdb holds only in-frame clones, not every one. The sample carries around 41,000 clones, about 67% recorded once. In its sample, this clone was seen a few times. This clonotype was sampled from a human donor with non-small cell lung cancer who had a partial response to radiotherapy plus ipilimumab. The chain has TRBV5-1 and TRBJ2-7; 7 bases align to TRBD2. Sequencing used peripheral blood, obtained from a patient treated with radiotherapy plus ipilimumab. CDR3 residues: CASGPSGNYEQYF. In DNA form, the CDR3 reads TGCGCCAGCGGCCCTAGCGGAAACTACGAGCAGTACTTC.